This T cell receptor beta chain was captured by sequencing in a study of blood T cell repertoires in COVID-19 (dated by TCRdb to about 2020). Turning to the overall study: Collaborator samples came from the United States, Italy and Spain and covered acute and convalescent phases of COVID-19. The material from the prospective study consisted of cDNA or gDNA derived from T cells, B-cell-depleted T cells, or PBMCs. Deeply sampled blood TCRbeta repertoires from subjects exposed to, actively infected with, or recovered from COVID-19 were included in the dataset. The repertoires were released in a freely available public database intended as a resource for research on the immune response to SARS-CoV-2. The samples were drawn from the first 160 participants of the ongoing ImmuneRACE study and from about 1,200 subjects provided by 6 global collaborators. A de-identified subject ID, COVID-19 status, age in years and sex were almost always included in the sample metadata. Where available, HLA class I and class II types were taken from metadata supplied by the sample provider and were not determined by assay-based typing.

The immunoSEQ Assay, a bias-controlled multiplex PCR, was used to amplify TCRbeta CDR3 regions from genomic DNA. Per the original workflow: Nucleated cell counts per sample were estimated from amplification of reference gene primers within the assay. Sequence reads were collapsed and filtered to measure the absolute abundance of every unique TCRbeta CDR3 rearrangement. For each sample, productive Simpson clonality was calculated by taking the square root of Simpson's diversity index across productive rearrangements. Here the immuneACCESS table is served through TCRdb, limited to in-frame sequences with V and J called. Missing clones are a known gap in these copies; in checked studies unresolved V genes cover under half, and the rest lacks a known reason. The V and J calls and clone size were taken over from that table, and D and trimming were inferred from the DNA. The sample table contains about 49,000 clones; only one count was recorded for approximately 85% of them. Less than 3% of the sample belongs to the ten largest clones.

Results the study describes overall, beyond this receptor: The amount of clinical and demographic metadata varied by source and participant and was provided uncurated.

Whole blood was collected in K2EDTA tubes by collaborating institutions according to the institutions' own protocols. For TCRbeta analysis, collaborator samples were shipped as frozen whole blood, as isolated PBMCs, or as DNA extracted from either sample type. The V and J ends are trimmed by 1 base and 3 bases, leaving 10 bases between them. Counted from cysteine to phenylalanine, this CDR3 has 15 amino acids. Of all the DNA, just the CDR3 is kept, 45 bases in frame from base 1. CDR1 and CDR2, per the germline V gene, are MNHNS and SASEGT. In regard to this clone: Its cognate antigen has yet to be identified. No base-level quality is on record; no much larger clone is a single base apart.

The source of this sequence is a woman in her fifties or sixties with acute or convalescent COVID-19. The sequence joins TRBV6-1 to TRBJ1-5; the D segment could be TRBD1, given 6 matching bases. Sample: peripheral blood. The sequenced DNA: TGTGCCAGCAGTGAAGTGACAGGCATCAATCAGCCCCAGCATTTT. The translation is CASSEVTGINQPQHF.